This TCR beta chain was found in a study of breast tumors, draining lymph nodes, adjacent tissues. Whole-study findings and limits: Data only fit, rather than demonstrated, lymph node origin of most tumor T cells. Tumor repertoires ranked between lymph nodes and nontumor tissue in diversity, with V and J gene preferences.

This clonotype was counted between two and nine times. The antigen remains unidentified. Breast cancer patients provided tissue from their axillary draining lymph nodes. TCRdb analysed the multiplex PCR reads with MiXCR anew, one entry per CDR3 protein. The sample has tens of thousands of distinct CDR3 sequences; around 28% are singletons. This CDR3 has 17 residues. Germline V gene lookup returns CDR1 MNHEY and CDR2 SVGEGT. The ends lost 0 bases at V and 3 bases at J; junction bases unmatched: 8. Material: axillary lymph node tissue. This chain joins TRBV6-2 or TRBV6-3 and TRBJ2-1; 7 positions agree with TRBD2. The sequence was collected from a female donor with breast cancer. Some clones in this sample may be carry-over from other donors' samples. CDR3 bases: TGTGCCAGCAGTTACTCCCCGCCAGCGGGGATCTACAATGAGCAGTTCTTC. Translation: CASSYSPPAGIYNEQFF.